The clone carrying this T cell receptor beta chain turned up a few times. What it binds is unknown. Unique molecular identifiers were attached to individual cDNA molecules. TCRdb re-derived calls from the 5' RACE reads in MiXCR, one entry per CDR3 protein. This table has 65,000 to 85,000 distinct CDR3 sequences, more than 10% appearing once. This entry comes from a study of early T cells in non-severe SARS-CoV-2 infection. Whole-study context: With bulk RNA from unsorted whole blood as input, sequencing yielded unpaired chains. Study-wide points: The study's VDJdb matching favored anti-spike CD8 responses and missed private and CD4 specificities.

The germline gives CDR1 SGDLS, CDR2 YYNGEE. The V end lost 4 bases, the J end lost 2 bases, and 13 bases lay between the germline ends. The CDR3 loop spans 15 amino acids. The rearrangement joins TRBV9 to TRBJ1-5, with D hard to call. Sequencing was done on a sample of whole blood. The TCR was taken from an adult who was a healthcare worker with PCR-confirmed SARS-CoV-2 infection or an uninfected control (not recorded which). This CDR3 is CASSRGGMGNQPQHF. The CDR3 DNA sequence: TGTGCCAGCAGCCGAGGTGGTATGGGCAATCAGCCCCAGCATTTT.